This TCR beta chain was captured in a study of blood T cells in healthy people across ages. The germline V and J ends were trimmed by 2 bases and 6 bases, with 14 bases remaining between them. The CDR3 loop spans 15 amino acids. Germline V CDR1 and CDR2: SGHAT, FQNNGV. To note about this clonotype: The antigen remains unidentified.

Study-level findings and limits: Diversity of TCR beta per million T cells declined in a roughly linear way with age. Relative to aged donors, long-lived donors carried more naive CD4+ cells and displayed higher diversity. Diversity of TCR beta correlated strongly with naive T cell percentage.

PCR was performed a second time for about 7 to 12 cycles using a sample-barcoded 5' primer and a J-beta primer mix. CDR3-containing paired-end reads numbered at least 3 million in each sample. A single record per CDR3 protein comes from TCRdb applying MiXCR to the 5' RACE reads. Of under 750,000 distinct CDR3 sequences detected, 45% to 55% appear once; the ten largest clones hold around 23%. The source is a man aged 80 or over in good health. The chain combines TRBV11-2 with TRBJ2-1; the D gene is possibly TRBD1 (5 bases). Sequencing used blood. As DNA, the CDR3 is TGTGCCAGCAGCTTACCGGGCAGGGTGGGCAATGAGCAGTTCTTC. Amino acid sequence: CASSLPGRVGNEQFF.